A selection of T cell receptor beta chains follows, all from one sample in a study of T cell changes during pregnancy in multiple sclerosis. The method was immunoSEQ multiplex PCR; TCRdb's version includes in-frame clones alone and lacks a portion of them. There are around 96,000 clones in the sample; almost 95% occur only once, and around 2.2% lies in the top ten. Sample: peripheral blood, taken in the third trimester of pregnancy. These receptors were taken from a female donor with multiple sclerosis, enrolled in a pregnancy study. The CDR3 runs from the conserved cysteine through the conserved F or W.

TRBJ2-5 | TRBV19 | CASSHAGVGETQYF
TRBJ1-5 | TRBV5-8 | CASSSTGLSPQHF
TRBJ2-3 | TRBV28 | CASSFGSTDTQYF
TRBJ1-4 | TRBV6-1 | CASSDLGQGTEKLFF
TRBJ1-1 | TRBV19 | CASSRRGQGTNTEAFF
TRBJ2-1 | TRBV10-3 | CAISEGQTYNEQFF
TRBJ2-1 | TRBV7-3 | CASSLRAGTGYNEQFF
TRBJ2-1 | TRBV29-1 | CSVEAGARHYNEQFF
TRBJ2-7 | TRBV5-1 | CASSSPRTGTGLAGVYEQYF
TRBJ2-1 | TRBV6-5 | CASSYEGTSSSEQFF
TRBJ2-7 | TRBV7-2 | CASSLVIGTGTYEQYF
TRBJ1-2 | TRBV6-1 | CASSVQGVGYTF
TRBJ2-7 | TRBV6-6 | CASSGGLADSYEQYF